One and the same sample provided the 10 T cell receptor beta chains below, sequenced in a study of shared clonotypes between healthy human individuals. Data came from immunoSEQ multiplex PCR; TCRdb stores just in-frame clones and leaves some out. The sample consists of around 600,000 clones, 85% to 95% of them appearing once. Positively selected for CCR7, the CD45RO-negative cells used as naive CD8 cells excluded terminally differentiated effector memory CD45RA+ cells. The specimen sequenced was naive CD8+ T cells sorted from blood. These receptors all stem from a woman aged 25 to 39 in good health.

This clone came up once. The DNA of the CDR3 is TGTGCCAGCAGTCCCACCCGGGCTTCCTACAATGAGCAGTTCTTC. This codes for CASSPTRASYNEQFF. The rearrangement uses TRBV27 and TRBJ2-1; D is unclear. In germline, CDR1 is MNHEY, CDR2 SMNVEV (reference sequence). The V and J ends lost 5 bases and 1 base respectively, with 12 bases between them. This CDR3 has 15 residues.

The V and J genes are TRBV29-1 and TRBJ1-5; TRBD1 aligns across 9 bases. V lost 5 bases, J lost 6 bases, and 2 bases stayed unmatched. The CDR3 extends over 12 amino acids. Germline lookup yields CDR1 SQVTM and CDR2 ANQGSEA. The CDR3 protein is CSVLTGGQPQHF. The DNA for the CDR3 is TGCAGCGTTCTGACAGGGGGTCAGCCCCAGCATTTT.

This clone was recorded only once. CDR3 region: CASSLIRRNTEAFF. DNA of the CDR3: TGTGCCAGCAGCTTAATTCGACGGAACACTGAAGCTTTCTTT. This sequence joins TRBV11-3 and TRBJ1-1; D is uncertain. The CDR3 contains 14 residues. The V gene lost 2 bases and the J gene lost 1 base, with 8 bases spanning the gap. Germline assignment: CDR1 SGHNT and CDR2 YENEEA.

This clone showed up just once. The V call is TRBV9, the J call TRBJ2-7; D uncertain. The V gene lost 4 bases and the J gene lost 5 bases, with 10 bases spanning the gap. Germline V CDR1 and CDR2: SGDLS, YYNGEE. The CDR3 sequence is 12 residues long. The CDR3 is CASSSFPDEQYF. The CDR3 DNA is TGTGCCAGCAGCTCGTTCCCCGACGAGCAGTACTTC.

The chain is built from TRBV28 and TRBJ2-5; 8 nucleotides align to TRBD2. The J segment lost 0 bases and the V segment lost 6 bases, leaving 6 bases of the junction unmatched. Germline V gene sequence: CDR1 MDHEN, CDR2 SYDVKM. The CDR3 sequence is 15 residues long. The CDR3 DNA is TGTGCCAGCAGCCGACTAGCGACGTACCAAGAGACCCAGTACTTC. This gives the protein CASSRLATYQETQYF.

The chain uses TRBV10-3 and TRBJ1-5; D possibly corresponds to TRBD1 (5 bases). The ends were cut back, 3 bases at V and 4 bases at J, with 13 bases in the middle. Germline V CDR1 and CDR2: ENHRY, SYGVKD. The CDR3 sequence is 15 residues long. CDR3 sequence: CAISEGDGLNQPQHF. The DNA of the CDR3 is TGTGCCATCAGTGAAGGGGACGGCCTTAATCAGCCCCAGCATTTT.

This clone appeared a single time. V gene TRBV5-6 combines with J gene TRBJ2-1, with 7 bases lining up with TRBD1. The germline V gene encodes CDR1 SGHDT and CDR2 YYEEEE. V lost 4 bases and J lost 4; bases outside the gene matches: 14. This CDR3 region has 17 residues. For the CDR3, the DNA is TGTGCCAGCAGCCCTTCGCGTCAGGGGGTCGGGTACAATGAGCAGTTCTTC. This sequence encodes CASSPSRQGVGYNEQFF.

A word on this clone: At one of its ends the junction is not consistent with the germline gene, which may arise from a read error. This chain connects TRBV5-4 to TRBJ2-7; 7 bases match TRBD2. Germline CDR1 SGHNT, CDR2 YYREEE (reference sequence). The length of the CDR3 is 16 residues. The CDR3 protein is CASSYHLTGGQYEPYF. The CDR3 DNA follows: TGTGCCAGCAGCTATCACCTCACGGGAGGTCAGTACGAGCCGTACTTC.

The V call is TRBV9, the J call TRBJ2-7, with TRBD1 identical over 7 bases. Looked up from germline, CDR1 is SGDLS and CDR2 is YYNGEE. V lost 3 bases, J lost 7 bases, and 13 bases stayed unmatched. The CDR3 spans 15 residues. CDR3 in amino acids: CASSARRTGADEQYF. The CDR3 DNA reads TGTGCCAGCAGCGCCCGAAGGACAGGCGCGGATGAGCAGTACTTC.

This clone has a single count. The chain links TRBV4-1 to TRBJ2-7; 10 nucleotides align to TRBD2. CDR1 and CDR2 (germline): MGHRA, YSYEKL. This CDR3 has 16 residues. The trim removed 2 bases at V and 1 base at J, leaving 5 bases unmatched. CDR3 bases: TGCGCCAGCAGCCAACATAGCGGGGGGCTGTCCTACGAGCAGTACTTC. Translating it yields CASSQHSGGLSYEQYF.